This T cell receptor beta chain was found in a study of brain T cells in children with intractable seizures. Regarding the study as a whole: Only CDR3 sequence similarity suggested viral specificity, without known HCMV serostatus.

Time point here: blood from clinic visit 5 months post-surgery; TSC patient then seizure free. Surgery cases with the highest brain T cell transcript signatures were chosen for sequencing. Note on this clone: Its antigen is currently unknown.

The CDR3 is 13 amino acids. Germline trimming cut 5 bases from V and 9 bases from J; bases unmatched to any gene: 7. CDR1 and CDR2 (germline): MDHEN, SYDVKM. Here immunoSEQ multiplex PCR was the method, and the copy in TCRdb shows in-frame clones only, minus some. The table lists about 350,000 clones, roughly 93% of them singletons. This clonotype was obtained from a boy in the first two years of life with tuberous sclerosis and intractable seizures. This rearrangement joins TRBV28 to TRBJ2-1, with TRBD1 matching over 7 bases. This specimen consisted of peripheral blood, obtained around 5 months after surgery. Written as DNA, the CDR3 is TGTGCCAGCAGTCTCCACAGGGGAAGTGAGCAGTTCTTC. This encodes CASSLHRGSEQFF. Full variable domain (remainder filled in from reference TRBV28 and TRBJ2-1): DVKVTQSSRYLVKRTGEKVFLECVQDMDHENMFWYRQDPGLGLRLIYFSYDVKMKEKGDIPEGYSVSREKKERFSLILESASTNQTSMYLCASSLHRGSEQFFGPGTRLTVL.